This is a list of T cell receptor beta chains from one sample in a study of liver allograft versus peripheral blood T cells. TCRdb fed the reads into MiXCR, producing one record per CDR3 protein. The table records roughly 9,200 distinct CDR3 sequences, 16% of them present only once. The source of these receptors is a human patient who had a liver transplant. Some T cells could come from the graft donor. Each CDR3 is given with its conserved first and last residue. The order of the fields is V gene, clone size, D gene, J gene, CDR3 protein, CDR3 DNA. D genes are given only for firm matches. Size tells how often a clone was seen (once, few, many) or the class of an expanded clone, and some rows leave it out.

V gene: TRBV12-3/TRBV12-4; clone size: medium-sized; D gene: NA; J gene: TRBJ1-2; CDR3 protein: CASSSLDGNYGYTF; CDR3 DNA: TGTGCCAGCAGTTCCCTGGACGGGAACTATGGCTACACCTTC
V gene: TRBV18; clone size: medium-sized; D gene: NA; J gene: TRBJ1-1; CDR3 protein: CASSLEVTEAFF; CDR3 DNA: TGTGCCAGCTCACTAGAGGTTACTGAAGCTTTCTTT
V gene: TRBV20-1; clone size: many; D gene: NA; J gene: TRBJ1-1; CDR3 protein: CSARTPFGGWDTEAFF; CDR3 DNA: TGCAGTGCTAGAACTCCCTTTGGAGGGTGGGACACTGAAGCTTTCTTT
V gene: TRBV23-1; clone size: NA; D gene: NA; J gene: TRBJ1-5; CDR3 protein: CASSPRGRDESNQPQHF; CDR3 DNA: TGCGCCAGCAGTCCCAGGGGACGGGACGAAAGCAATCAGCCCCAGCATTTT
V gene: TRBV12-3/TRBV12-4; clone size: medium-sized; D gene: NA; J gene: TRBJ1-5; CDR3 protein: CASSSTGNQPQHF; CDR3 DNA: TGTGCCAGCAGTTCAACGGGGAATCAGCCCCAGCATTTT
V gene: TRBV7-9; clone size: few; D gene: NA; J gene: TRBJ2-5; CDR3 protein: CASSLKETQYF; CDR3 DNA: TGTGCCAGCAGCTTGAAAGAGACCCAGTACTTC
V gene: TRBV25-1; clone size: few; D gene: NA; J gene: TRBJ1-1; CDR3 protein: CASRGNTEAFF; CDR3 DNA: TGTGCCAGCAGGGGGAACACTGAAGCTTTCTTT
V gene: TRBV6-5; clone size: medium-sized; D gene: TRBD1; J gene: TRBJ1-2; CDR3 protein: CASSYSPGQGYGYTF; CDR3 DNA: TGTGCCAGCAGTTACTCCCCGGGACAGGGCTATGGCTACACCTTC
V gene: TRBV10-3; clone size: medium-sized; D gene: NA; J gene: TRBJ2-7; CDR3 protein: CAISEYREDYEQYF; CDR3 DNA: TGTGCCATCAGTGAGTACAGGGAGGACTACGAGCAGTACTTC
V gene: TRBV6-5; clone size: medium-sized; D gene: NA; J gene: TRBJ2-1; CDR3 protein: CASSYSRRGVNEQFF; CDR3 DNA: TGTGCCAGCAGTTACTCAAGGCGGGGAGTAAATGAGCAGTTCTTC
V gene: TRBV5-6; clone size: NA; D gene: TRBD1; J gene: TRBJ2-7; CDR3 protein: CASSSLDRGAYEQYF; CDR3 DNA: TGTGCCAGCAGCTCCCTGGACAGGGGAGCCTACGAGCAGTACTTC
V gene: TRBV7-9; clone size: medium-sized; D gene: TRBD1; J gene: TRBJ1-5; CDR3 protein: CASSWGQGLDNQPQHF; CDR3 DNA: TGTGCCAGCAGCTGGGGACAGGGGTTGGACAATCAGCCCCAGCATTTT
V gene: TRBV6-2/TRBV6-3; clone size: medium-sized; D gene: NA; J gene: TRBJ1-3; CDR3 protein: CASTSGAGNTIYF; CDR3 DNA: TGTGCCAGCACTTCAGGGGCTGGAAACACCATATATTTT
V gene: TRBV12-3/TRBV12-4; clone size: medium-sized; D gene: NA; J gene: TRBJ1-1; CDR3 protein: CATSKGSWRTEAFF; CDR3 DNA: TGTGCCACCTCAAAGGGATCCTGGCGAACTGAAGCTTTCTTT
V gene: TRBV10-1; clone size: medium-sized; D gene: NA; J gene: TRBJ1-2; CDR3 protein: CASSPIRGNYGYTF; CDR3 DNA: TGCGCCAGCAGTCCCATCCGTGGTAACTATGGCTACACCTTC
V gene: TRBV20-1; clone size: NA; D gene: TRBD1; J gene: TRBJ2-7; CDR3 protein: CSAVRTGTYEQYF; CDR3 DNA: TGCAGTGCCGTCCGGACAGGGACCTACGAGCAGTACTTC